The 8 T cell receptor beta chains presented below share a single source sample, sequenced in a study of control samples from healthy donors and cancer patients. TCRdb keeps only in-frame clones here, not all; method: immunoSEQ multiplex PCR. The sample contains 75,000 to 90,000 clones, 86% of which appear only once. Source material: blood. The receptors shown here come from a young man in good health.

This clone appeared a single time. This chain's CDR3 is CASSSTGTGGDTEAFF. CDR3 nucleotides: TGCGCCAGCAGCTCTACCGGGACAGGGGGGGACACTGAAGCTTTCTTT. This rearrangement joins TRBV5-1 to TRBJ1-1; 11 bases map to TRBD1. Unmatched junction bases numbered 7, after V lost 3 bases and J lost 3 bases. Germline V lookup: CDR1 SGHRS, CDR2 YFSETQ. CDR3 length: 16 amino acids. Together with reference TRBV5-1 and TRBJ1-1, the CDR3 gives the full variable domain: KAGVTQTPRYLIKTRGQQVTLSCSPISGHRSVSWYQQTPGQGLQFLFEYFSETQRNKGNFPGRFSGRQFSNSRSEMNVSTLELGDSALYLCASSSTGTGGDTEAFFGQGTRLTVV.

J is TRBJ2-7 and V is TRBV28, with D tentatively TRBD2 (6 bases). Germline lookup yields CDR1 MDHEN and CDR2 SYDVKM. Trimming pared 5 bases from V and 6 bases from J, leaving 20 bases between. CDR3 length: 15 residues. The CDR3 DNA reads as TGTGCCAGCAGTCTAAGACTAGTAAAAAAGGGCGAGCAGTACTTC. It is translated as CASSLRLVKKGEQYF.

The gene calls are TRBV27 and TRBJ2-1; TRBD1 matches 7 bases. CDR1 and CDR2 from the germline V gene are MNHEY and SMNVEV (reference sequence). This CDR3 contains 15 residues. With 1 base clipped from V and 6 bases from J, the junction kept 6 bases outside the gene matches. CDR3 sequence: CASSLFGTDINEQFF. CDR3 coding DNA: TGTGCCAGCAGTTTATTCGGGACAGACATCAATGAGCAGTTCTTC.

Turning to this clone: Other DNA sequences in the sample encode the same CDR3. This rearrangement joins TRBV11-2 to TRBJ2-3; TRBD2 agrees at 8 bases. The ends lost 4 bases at V and 2 bases at J; junction bases unmatched: 5. The CDR3 totals 15 residues. CDR1 and CDR2 (germline): SGHAT, FQNNGV. CDR3 region: CASSSRGGSTDTQYF. The CDR3 DNA sequence: TGTGCCAGCAGCTCACGGGGGGGGTCCACAGATACGCAGTATTTT.

V and J are TRBV19 and TRBJ1-2, with 7 bases fitting TRBD1. CDR1 is LNHDA, CDR2 SQIVND, per germline (reference sequence). This CDR3 comprises 16 residues. V shed 0 bases and J 2 bases; nucleotides not matched to a gene: 6. For the CDR3, the DNA is TGTGCCAGTAGTATAGATCTCGCCAGGGGGAACTATGGCTACACCTTC. Translated, it gives CASSIDLARGNYGYTF.

V gene TRBV4-2 combines with J gene TRBJ2-5, with 11 bases aligning to TRBD2. The CDR3 runs to 16 residues. V lost 4 bases to trimming and J lost 3 bases; unmatched junction nucleotides: 7. The germline V gene has CDR1 LGHNA and CDR2 YNFKEQ. This CDR3 is CASSRTSGGQKETQYF. The CDR3 DNA reads as TGTGCCAGCAGCCGCACTAGCGGGGGACAAAAAGAGACCCAGTACTTC.

A few counts support this clone. The rearrangement links TRBV5-8 to TRBJ2-2, with D possibly TRBD2 on 8 matching bases. Per the germline V gene, CDR1 is SGHTS and CDR2 is YDEGEE. This CDR3 is 15 amino acids long. With 2 bases removed from V and 4 bases from J, the gap between germline ends came to 12 bases. The CDR3 region is CASSFSGDSTGELFF. DNA of the CDR3: TGTGCCAGCAGCTTTAGCGGGGACAGCACCGGGGAGCTGTTTTTT.

The rearrangement uses TRBV19 and TRBJ2-1; 12 nucleotides match TRBD2. The junction had 6 bases not matched to a gene; V was cut back by 5 bases and J by 7 bases. The length of the CDR3 is 15 residues. The germline V gene has CDR1 LNHDA and CDR2 SQIVND (reference sequence). In DNA form, the CDR3 reads TGTGCCAGTAGTCGGACTAGCGGGGTTATGAATGAGCAGTTCTTC. It specifies CASSRTSGVMNEQFF.